This record covers a single T cell receptor (beta chain). This sample was included in a study of cytomegalovirus exposure and HLA in healthy donors. The CDR3 is 14 amino acids. The V gene lost 3 bases and the J gene lost 4 bases, with 11 bases spanning the gap. CDR1 is SGHNT, CDR2 YYREEE, per germline (reference sequence). The PCR employed 60 Vbeta primers together with 13 Jbeta primers. Only in-frame clones appear in the TCRdb table, and some are missing; sequencing was by immunoSEQ multiplex PCR. The table records about 120,000 clones, 81% of them present only once. This sequence joins TRBV5-4 and TRBJ1-3, with TRBD1 as a possible D gene (5 bases). Sequences were obtained from PBMCs. The clonotype comes from a young woman in good health and CMV-seronegative. CDR3 loop: CASSSQAYGNTIYF. The CDR3 nucleotides are TGTGCCAGCAGCTCACAGGCATACGGAAACACCATATATTTT.